The next 4 T cell receptor beta chains were all read from a single sample in a study of T cell responses to AZD1222 COVID-19 vaccine. Profiled with immunoSEQ multiplex PCR; TCRdb holds only in-frame clones, not every one. The sample carries over 110,000 clones, more than 90% recorded once. Sequencing used peripheral blood, obtained on day 0 of AZD1222 vaccination. Receptors originate from an adult in good health.

The chain employs TRBV18 and TRBJ1-2; no firm D call. Germline-derived CDR1 and CDR2 are KGHSH and LQKENI. V shed 3 bases and J shed 5 bases, with 10 bases lying between them. The CDR3 extends over 13 amino acids. CDR3 sequence: CASSPDGNYGYTF. CDR3 nucleotide sequence: TGTGCCAGCTCACCGGACGGAAATTATGGCTACACCTTC.

V is TRBV7-8 and J is TRBJ2-1; TRBD1 aligns across 8 bases. From germline, CDR1 is SGHVS and CDR2 FQNEAQ. J was trimmed by 0 bases and V by 3 bases; bases with no gene match: 13. The CDR3 runs 19 residues. The DNA of the CDR3 is TGTGCCAGCAGCTTCTCAGGGGGCGCCCTAACAGACTCCTACAATGAGCAGTTCTTC. As protein: CASSFSGGALTDSYNEQFF. Looking up the rest from reference TRBV7-8 and TRBJ2-1 gives the full variable domain: GAGVSQSPRYKVAKRGQDVALRCDPISGHVSLFWYQQALGQGPEFLTYFQNEAQLDKSGLPSDRFFAERPEGSVSTLKIQRTQQEDSAVYLCASSFSGGALTDSYNEQFFGPGTRLTVL.

The chain combines TRBV3-1 (or the pseudogene TRBV3-2) with TRBJ1-5, with D unresolved. V gave up 1 base and J gave up 7 bases, with 14 bases separating them. Germline V CDR1 and CDR2: LGHDT, YNNKEL (reference sequence). This CDR3 is built from 15 residues. The CDR3 protein is CASSQGYGAGQPQHF. As DNA, the CDR3 is TGTGCCAGCAGCCAAGGGTACGGTGCGGGGCAGCCCCAGCATTTT.

The table lists this clone with a count of one. J is TRBJ2-5 and V is TRBV4-1; tentatively, D is TRBD1 or TRBD2 (5 bases each). Germline-derived CDR1 and CDR2 are MGHRA and YSYEKL. Trimming cost V 6 bases and J 1 base, with 21 bases left between them. The CDR3 runs to 17 residues. CDR3 nucleotides: TGCGCCAGCAGACCGGGACGCGATAAAGTTTTCCAAGAGACCCAGTACTTC. Translation gives CASRPGRDKVFQETQYF.